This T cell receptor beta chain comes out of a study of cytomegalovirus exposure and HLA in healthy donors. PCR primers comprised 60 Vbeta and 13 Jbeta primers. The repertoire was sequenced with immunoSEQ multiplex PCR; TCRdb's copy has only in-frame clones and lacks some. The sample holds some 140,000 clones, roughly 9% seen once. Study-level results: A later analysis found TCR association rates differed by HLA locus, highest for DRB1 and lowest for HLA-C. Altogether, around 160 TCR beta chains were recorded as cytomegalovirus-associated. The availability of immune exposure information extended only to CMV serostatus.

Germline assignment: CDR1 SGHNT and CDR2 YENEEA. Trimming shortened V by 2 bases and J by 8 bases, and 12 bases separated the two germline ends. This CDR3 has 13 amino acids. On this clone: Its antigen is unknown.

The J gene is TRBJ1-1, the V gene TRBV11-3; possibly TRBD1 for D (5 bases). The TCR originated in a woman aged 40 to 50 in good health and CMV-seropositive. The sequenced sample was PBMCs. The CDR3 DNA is TGTGCCAGCAGCTTATCGGGGGAACTGGAAGCTTTCTTT. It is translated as CASSLSGELEAFF.